The 20 T cell receptor beta chains presented below share a single source sample, sequenced in a study of PD-1 blockade in classical Hodgkin lymphoma. Clones were read by immunoSEQ multiplex PCR, and TCRdb kept only the in-frame ones, dropping some. The sample lists more than 35,000 clones, 70% to 90% occurring once. Brentuximab vedotin exposure varied, and every patient relapsed after autologous stem cell transplantation. The material sequenced was peripheral blood mononuclear cells (PBMCs), taken before the second cycle of nivolumab. These receptors were collected from a human donor with classical Hodgkin lymphoma.

The chain combines TRBV7-3 with TRBJ2-2; TRBD2 matches at 8 bases. J gave up 9 bases and V 7 bases, and 16 bases lay outside the gene matches. CDR1 and CDR2 (germline): SGHTA, FQGTGA. The CDR3 covers 16 residues. CDR3 sequence reads: CASTPGLLAVRRELFF. The CDR3 DNA follows: TGTGCCAGCACCCCCGGGCTACTAGCGGTCCGGAGGGAGCTGTTTTTT.

The CDR3 region has the DNA TGTGCCAGCAGCTTGCTGGGGGGAATAAGTCGGTACGAGCAGTACTTC. Translating it yields CASSLLGGISRYEQYF. The chain uses TRBV5-6 and TRBJ2-7, with D perhaps TRBD2 (6 bases). Germline loops: CDR1 SGHDT, CDR2 YYEEEE. The CDR3 loop spans 16 amino acids. Trimming left V 1 base short and J 4 bases short, with 18 bases between.

V gene TRBV12-5 combines with J gene TRBJ2-7, with unresolved D. CDR3 size: 11 residues. Germline CDR1 is LGHNT and CDR2 is FRNRAP. V lost 5 bases to trimming and J lost 3 bases, with 5 bases between them. CDR3 sequence: CASGPDYEQYF. In nucleotides, the CDR3 is TGTGCTAGTGGTCCGGACTACGAGCAGTACTTC.

The chain carries TRBV4-1 and TRBJ2-1, with 9 bases aligning to TRBD2. The CDR3 is made up of 13 amino acids. The trim removed 0 bases at V and 15 bases at J, leaving 6 bases unmatched. Germline values: CDR1 MGHRA, CDR2 YSYEKL. The CDR3 spells CASSQDRAGGPFF. CDR3 bases: TGCGCCAGCAGCCAAGATCGCGCGGGAGGGCCGTTCTTC.

This clone was observed once. This sequence joins TRBV10-3 and TRBJ2-6; D is unclear. This CDR3 is 13 amino acids long. CDR1 is ENHRY and CDR2 is SYGVKD in the germline V gene. The V and J ends lost 3 bases and 2 bases respectively, with 2 bases between them. CDR3 sequence reads: CAISEPGANVLTF. CDR3 DNA sequence: TGTGCCATCAGTGAACCTGGGGCCAACGTCCTGACTTTC.

The chain combines TRBV28 with TRBJ2-7; TRBD2 agrees at 7 bases. This CDR3 contains 15 residues. Germline CDR1 reads MDHEN; CDR2 reads SYDVKM. J gave up 3 bases and V 3 bases, and 8 bases lay outside the gene matches. The CDR3 region has the DNA TGTGCCAGCAGTTTTGCGGGAGTGGGAGACTACGAGCAGTACTTC. This encodes CASSFAGVGDYEQYF.

This chain joins TRBV6-6 and TRBJ2-1; tentatively, D is TRBD2 (5 bases). Germline values: CDR1 MNHNY, CDR2 SVGAGI (reference sequence). The CDR3 totals 14 residues. Trimming cost V 6 bases and J 0 bases, with 9 bases left between them. CDR3 DNA: TGTGCCAGCAGGCTAGCCAGCTCCTACAATGAGCAGTTCTTC. Encoded protein: CASRLASSYNEQFF.

In this sample, this clone turned up once. J is TRBJ2-7 and V is TRBV10-3; tentatively, D is TRBD1 or TRBD2 (5 bases each). Trimming removed 5 bases from V and 5 bases from J, with 16 bases in between. This CDR3 has 14 amino acids. Per the germline V gene, CDR1 is ENHRY and CDR2 is SYGVKD. CDR3 protein: CAISRLRGDHEQYF. DNA for the CDR3: TGTGCCATCAGTAGGTTGAGGGGAGACCACGAGCAGTACTTC.

This sequence joins TRBV28 and TRBJ2-7; D uncertain. The germline V gene encodes CDR1 MDHEN and CDR2 SYDVKM. The CDR3 totals 14 residues. V was cut by 2 bases and J by 5 bases, with 13 bases left in between. CDR3 sequence (DNA): TGTGCCAGCAGTTTAATCAGGTCTCCCCACGAGCAGTACTTC. This sequence encodes CASSLIRSPHEQYF.

This sequence joins TRBV6-6 and TRBJ2-7; 8 nucleotides line up with TRBD1. The V gene's germline CDR1 is MNHNY and CDR2 SVGAGI (reference sequence). V lost 8 bases, J lost 2 bases, and 11 bases stayed unmatched. This CDR3 has 15 amino acids. In nucleotides, the CDR3 is TGTGCCAGCGGACCTGGACAGGGCGTAACCTACGAGCAGTACTTC. This gives the protein CASGPGQGVTYEQYF.

The rearrangement links TRBV29-1 to TRBJ1-1, with unresolved D. The V and J ends lost 6 bases and 2 bases respectively, with 16 bases between them. Germline V gene data show CDR1 as SQVTM and CDR2 as ANQGSEA. The CDR3 loop spans 14 amino acids. CDR3 bases: TGCAGCGTCCCCTCAGACCTGCACAACACTGAAGCTTTCTTT. Its protein is CSVPSDLHNTEAFF.

In DNA, the CDR3 is TGTGCCAGCAGTCGACCCCCGGCGAACACCGGGGAGCTGTTTTTT. Translation gives CASSRPPANTGELFF. The genes are TRBV6-5 and TRBJ2-2; D is undetermined. V gave up 5 bases and J gave up 0 bases, with 10 bases separating them. Germline V lookup: CDR1 MNHEY, CDR2 SVGAGI. The CDR3 runs to 15 residues.

By proportion, this clone is medium-sized (0.01 to 0.1%). The rearrangement links TRBV10-1 to TRBJ2-7; D not certain. Per the germline V gene, CDR1 is WNHNN and CDR2 is SYGVQD (reference sequence). This CDR3 comprises 13 residues. V dropped 2 bases and J dropped 4 bases, with 9 bases sitting between them. For the CDR3, the DNA is TGCGCCAGCAGTGAGATCTTGGGTTACGAGCAGTACTTC. Translated: CASSEILGYEQYF.

This clone was recorded once. One end of the junction does not line up with germline, which may come from a read error. This chain connects TRBV9 to TRBJ2-2, with 10 bases fitting TRBD2. The CDR3 has 16 residues. CDR1 is SGDLS, CDR2 YYNGEE, per germline. CDR3 residues: CASSVALAGNTRELFF. DNA for the CDR3: TGTGCCAGCAGCGTAGCACTAGCGGGAAACACCAGGGAGCTGTTTTTT.

The rearrangement joins TRBV7-9 to TRBJ2-1, with 7 bases aligning to TRBD1. The CDR3 sequence is 17 residues long. The V segment lost 3 bases and the J segment 6 bases; nucleotides outside the gene matches: 14. CDR1 and CDR2 (germline): SEHNR, FQNEAQ (reference sequence). CDR3: CASSFGFVTNRGNEQFF. The CDR3 nucleotides read TGTGCCAGCAGCTTCGGATTTGTTACTAACAGGGGCAATGAGCAGTTCTTC.

J is TRBJ2-5 and V is TRBV5-1, with D possibly being TRBD2 (6 bases). Trimming took off 1 base at V and 4 bases at J, with 11 bases between the two ends. This CDR3 region has 14 residues. Germline V CDR1 and CDR2: SGHRS, YFSETQ. The CDR3 protein is CASSLTGTRETQYF. In nucleotides, the CDR3 is TGCGCCAGCAGCTTGACCGGGACTCGAGAGACCCAGTACTTC.

The table lists this clone with a count of one. The V and J genes are TRBV9 and TRBJ2-1; 8 bases map to TRBD2. The length of the CDR3 is 16 residues. Germline CDR1 reads SGDLS; CDR2 reads YYNGEE. Trimming removed 1 base from V and 4 bases from J; junction bases left unmatched: 7. For the CDR3, the DNA is TGTGCCAGCAGCGTACTATTACTAGCGGCATACAATGAGCAGTTCTTC. Amino acids: CASSVLLLAAYNEQFF.

The chain has TRBV6-1 and TRBJ2-7; no reliable D call. V lost 8 bases, J lost 3 bases, and 17 bases lay in between. Germline-derived CDR1 and CDR2 are MNHNS and SASEGT. The CDR3 has 14 residues. CDR3 in amino acids: CASGYFLLGYEQYF. CDR3 coding DNA: TGTGCCAGCGGATATTTCCTACTGGGCTACGAGCAGTACTTC.

The rearrangement joins TRBV6-5 to TRBJ2-2, with TRBD1 identical over 8 bases. Germline V gene data show CDR1 as MNHEY and CDR2 as SVGAGI. The junction had 5 bases not matched to a gene; V was cut back by 8 bases and J by 0 bases. The CDR3 has 15 residues. CDR3 coding DNA: TGTGCCAGCCGGGCAGGGGGCTCGAACACCGGGGAGCTGTTTTTT. It specifies CASRAGGSNTGELFF.

The gene calls are TRBV6-1 and TRBJ2-7; TRBD2 aligns across 8 bases. CDR1 is MNHNS and CDR2 is SASEGT in the germline V gene. The CDR3 is 14 amino acids. The J segment lost 2 bases and the V segment lost 6 bases, leaving 6 bases of the junction unmatched. CDR3 loop: CASRPPGLAYEQYF. The CDR3 DNA sequence: TGTGCCAGCAGACCACCGGGACTAGCCTACGAGCAGTACTTC.